Below are 27 T cell receptor beta chains sequenced from a single sample in a study of graft-versus-host responses after intestinal transplantation (dated by TCRdb to the early 2020s). Libraries were constructed by the immunoSEQ multiplex PCR assay. The clones in this table, taken by TCRdb from immuneACCESS, are in-frame only. Not every clone is retained; where verified, under half of the shortfall comes from an unresolved V gene, and the cause of the rest is unknown. This sample is represented by approximately 100,000 clones; 80% to 95% of them were singletons. Clones ranked in the top ten supply more than 0.9% of the sample. Taken with the paper, the label for time point translates to: cells obtained before transplantation from donor or recipient. Their recognized antigens are unknown. Here the sequenced sample was unstimulated CD8+ T cells sorted from spleen or lymph node cells, taken before intestinal transplant. The receptor source for this set is a human donor who received an intestinal transplant.

Here the CDR3 reads CASSELDRGGEEKLFF. In DNA, the CDR3 is TGTGCCAGCAGCGAACTCGACAGGGGAGGAGAAGAAAAACTGTTTTTT. The chain joins TRBV7-9 to TRBJ1-4; TRBD1 matches at 8 bases. CDR1 is SEHNR, CDR2 FQNEAQ, per germline (reference sequence). V lost 5 bases to trimming and J lost 8 bases; unmatched junction nucleotides: 13. The CDR3 has 16 residues.

In regard to this clone: This CDR3 is also generated by other DNA sequences in the sample. The chain employs TRBV9 and TRBJ1-5; weak D call: TRBD1 (5 bases). The CDR3 is 13 amino acids. Trimming took 2 bases from V and 3 from J, leaving 6 bases between them. The germline gives CDR1 SGDLS, CDR2 YYNGEE. CDR3 loop: CASSVGTNQPQHF. The CDR3 DNA follows: TGTGCCAGCAGCGTGGGGACCAATCAGCCCCAGCATTTT.

The rearrangement links TRBV5-4 to TRBJ2-7, with unresolved D. CDR1 and CDR2 from the germline V gene are SGHNT and YYREEE (reference sequence). The CDR3 is made up of 12 amino acids. Trimming shortened V by 3 bases and J by 7 bases, and 11 bases separated the two germline ends. CDR3 sequence: CASSSPSGEQYF. In DNA form, the CDR3 reads TGTGCCAGCAGCTCCCCCTCTGGGGAGCAGTACTTC.

This chain uses TRBV9 with TRBJ2-1, with TRBD2 identical over 10 bases. Germline-derived CDR1 and CDR2 are SGDLS and YYNGEE. Unmatched junction bases numbered 0, after V lost 0 bases and J lost 3 bases. CDR3 size: 15 residues. Here the CDR3 reads CASSVGTSGYNEQFF. The CDR3, as DNA: TGTGCCAGCAGCGTAGGGACTAGCGGCTACAATGAGCAGTTCTTC. The entire variable domain, with the rest obtained from reference TRBV9 and TRBJ2-1, is as follows: DSGVTQTPKHLITATGQRVTLRCSPRSGDLSVYWYQQSLDQGLQFLIQYYNGEERAKGNILERFSAQQFPDLHSELNLSSLELGDSALYFCASSVGTSGYNEQFFGPGTRLTVL.

The J gene is TRBJ1-1, the V gene TRBV27; TRBD1 might be the D (5 bases). Per the germline V gene, CDR1 is MNHEY and CDR2 is SMNVEV (reference sequence). The CDR3 contains 14 residues. The germline V and J ends were trimmed by 6 bases and 2 bases, with 13 bases remaining between them. In DNA form, the CDR3 reads TGTGCCAGCAGCCGGGGACCTGAAAACACTGAAGCTTTCTTT. Translating it yields CASSRGPENTEAFF.

The rearrangement uses TRBV5-4 and TRBJ2-7, with TRBD2 as a possible D gene (8 bases). Trimming cost V 4 bases and J 12 bases, with 20 bases left between them. The germline V gene has CDR1 SGHNT and CDR2 YYREEE (reference sequence). The CDR3 totals 13 residues. The CDR3 nucleotides are TGTGCCAGCAGCCGGGAGGGGGCGGGGGATCCGTACTTC. It codes for CASSREGAGDPYF.

The rearrangement joins TRBV9 to TRBJ2-2, with 10 bases that match TRBD2. V shed 0 bases and J 2 bases; nucleotides not matched to a gene: 4. This CDR3 is 17 amino acids long. Germline values: CDR1 SGDLS, CDR2 YYNGEE. Here the CDR3 reads CASSVGAGGGNTGELFF. CDR3 nucleotide sequence: TGTGCCAGCAGCGTAGGAGCGGGGGGGGGAAACACCGGGGAGCTGTTTTTT.

V is TRBV2 and J is TRBJ1-1, with D perhaps matching TRBD1 (6 bases). The V end was cut by 11 bases, the J end by 5 bases, with 12 bases between. Looked up from germline, CDR1 is SNHLY and CDR2 is FYNNEI. The CDR3 totals 11 residues. The CDR3 nucleotides read TGTGCCCGGAGGGGGGGGACTGAAGCTTTCTTT. Its translation: CARRGGTEAFF. The variable domain in full, completed from reference TRBV2 and TRBJ1-1, reads EPEVTQTPSHQVTQMGQEVILRCVPISNHLYFYWYRQILGQKVEFLVSFYNNEISEKSEIFDDQFSVERPDGSNFTLKIRSTKLEDSAMYFCARRGGTEAFFGQGTRLTVV.

The chain uses TRBV2 and TRBJ2-1; D not certain. The CDR3 is 13 amino acids. V was shortened by 1 base and J by 4 bases, with 5 bases between the two germline ends. Germline V gene sequence: CDR1 SNHLY, CDR2 FYNNEI. CDR3 loop: CASSEVSYNEQFF. Written as DNA, the CDR3 is TGTGCCAGCAGTGAAGTTAGTTACAATGAGCAGTTCTTC.

This chain links TRBV11-3 with TRBJ2-5; D tentatively reads TRBD1 or TRBD2 (6 bases each). V shed 3 bases and J shed 5 bases, with 19 bases lying between them. This CDR3 is built from 16 residues. Looked up from germline, CDR1 is SGHNT and CDR2 is YENEEA. CDR3 region: CASSFPPARGLETQYF. DNA of the CDR3: TGTGCCAGCAGCTTCCCACCTGCCCGGGGGCTGGAGACCCAGTACTTC.

This chain uses TRBV2 with TRBJ2-1; D is unclear. In germline, CDR1 is SNHLY, CDR2 FYNNEI. Between the trimmed V and J ends, which lost 7 bases and 3 bases, there was a span of 13 bases. The CDR3 consists of 14 residues. The CDR3 reads CASIMVGNYNEQFF. CDR3 nucleotide sequence: TGTGCCAGCATTATGGTCGGAAACTACAATGAGCAGTTCTTC.

Written as DNA, the CDR3 is TGTGCCAGTAGTTCGTCACTGGATACGCAGTATTTT. Translation: CASSSSLDTQYF. V and J are TRBV19 and TRBJ2-3; D call uncertain. From germline, CDR1 is LNHDA and CDR2 SQIVND (reference sequence). V was trimmed by 5 bases and J by 6 bases, leaving 9 bases between them. The CDR3 has 12 residues. The full variable domain, rest sourced from reference TRBV19 and TRBJ2-3, is DGGITQSPKYLFRKEGQNVTLSCEQNLNHDAMYWYRQDPGQGLRLIYYSQIVNDFQKGDIAEGYSVSREKKESFPLTVTSAQKNPTAFYLCASSSSLDTQYFGPGTRLTVL.

The chain has TRBV5-1 and TRBJ1-1, with D possibly matching TRBD1 (5 bases). Trimming removed 3 bases from V and 0 bases from J, with 18 bases in between. Germline V gene lookup returns CDR1 SGHRS and CDR2 YFSETQ. The CDR3 extends over 17 amino acids. The CDR3 protein is CASSWEKGTGVNTEAFF. CDR3 in DNA: TGCGCCAGCAGCTGGGAGAAAGGGACGGGGGTGAACACTGAAGCTTTCTTT.

Here the CDR3 reads CASSLAGGEAFF. Written as DNA, the CDR3 is TGTGCCAGCAGCTTAGCCGGCGGTGAAGCTTTCTTT. The rearrangement joins TRBV7-6 to TRBJ1-1; D remains ambiguous. Germline V gene lookup returns CDR1 SGHVS and CDR2 FNYEAQ. CDR3 length: 12 residues. V was clipped by 0 bases and J by 7 bases, with 6 bases between them.

This clone was seen only a few times. The genes are TRBV6-5 and TRBJ2-2; 10 bases match TRBD2. Germline-derived CDR1 and CDR2 are MNHEY and SVGAGI. Germline trimming cut 10 bases from V and 1 base from J; bases unmatched to any gene: 3. CDR3 length: 14 amino acids. The CDR3 DNA follows: TGTGCCACTAGACTAGCGGGGAACACCGGGGAGCTGTTTTTT. Amino acid sequence: CATRLAGNTGELFF.

A single count supports this clone. This chain links TRBV5-6 with TRBJ2-3, with 14 bases fitting TRBD2. Germline V lookup: CDR1 SGHDT, CDR2 YYEEEE. J gave up 3 bases and V 7 bases, and 4 bases lay outside the gene matches. CDR3 length: 15 amino acids. CDR3 coding DNA: TGTGCCAGCGAGGGACTAGCGGGGGCGACAGATACGCAGTATTTT. Amino acids: CASEGLAGATDTQYF.

The chain combines TRBV9 with TRBJ2-2; D may be TRBD1 (6 bases). V dropped 5 bases and J dropped 7 bases, with 9 bases sitting between them. Germline assignment: CDR1 SGDLS and CDR2 YYNGEE. This CDR3 contains 12 residues. The CDR3 sequence: CASRQGSGELFF. CDR3 nucleotide sequence: TGTGCCAGCAGACAGGGTAGCGGGGAGCTGTTTTTT.

The chain has TRBV4-2 and TRBJ2-7; D is uncertain. Germline CDR1 and CDR2: LGHNA and YNFKEQ. V was pared by 1 base and J by 6 bases, with 7 bases between. The CDR3 has 12 amino acids. In nucleotides, the CDR3 is TGTGCCAGCAGCCAAGGAGTGCGCGAGCAGTACTTC. Protein sequence: CASSQGVREQYF.

The rearrangement joins TRBV4-1 to TRBJ1-5, with TRBD1 as a possible D gene (6 bases). Trimming removed 1 base from V and 2 bases from J, with 12 bases in between. Germline V gene data show CDR1 as MGHRA and CDR2 as YSYEKL. The CDR3 length is 16 residues. The chain's CDR3 is CASSQVSGAGNQPQHF. In DNA form, the CDR3 reads TGCGCCAGCAGCCAAGTGTCGGGGGCCGGCAATCAGCCCCAGCATTTT.

The rearrangement joins TRBV25-1 to TRBJ1-2, with 10 bases aligning to TRBD1. Germline-derived CDR1 and CDR2 are MGHDK and SYGVNS. This CDR3 comprises 14 residues. With V trimmed by 4 bases and J by 4 bases, 3 bases remained unmatched. CDR3 sequence reads: CASSVGTGVYGYTF. The CDR3 DNA sequence: TGTGCCAGCAGTGTGGGGACAGGGGTCTATGGCTACACCTTC.

The chain joins TRBV7-9 to TRBJ1-1; 10 nucleotides match TRBD1. This CDR3 comprises 15 residues. Trimming cost V 5 bases and J 1 base; bases outside gene matches: 4. Germline V lookup: CDR1 SEHNR, CDR2 FQNEAQ (reference sequence). The CDR3 DNA reads as TGTGCCAGCAGCCCTCGGGACAGGGGGAACACTGAAGCTTTCTTT. Translation gives CASSPRDRGNTEAFF. The whole variable domain, remainder taken from reference TRBV7-9 and TRBJ1-1, is DTGVSQNPRHKITKRGQNVTFRCDPISEHNRLYWYRQTLGQGPEFLTYFQNEAQLEKSRLLSDRFSAERPKGSFSTLEIQRTEQGDSAMYLCASSPRDRGNTEAFFGQGTRLTVV.

This sequence joins TRBV27 and TRBJ2-7; 9 bases map to TRBD1. The DNA end favors TRBJ2-5, so the J call may be wrong. Germline V gene data show CDR1 as MNHEY and CDR2 as SMNVEV (reference sequence). The length of the CDR3 is 15 residues. CDR3 residues: CASSPNRGRAETQYF. The CDR3 coding sequence is TGTGCCAGCAGCCCAAACAGGGGGCGCGCAGAGACCCAGTACTTC.

The CDR3 nucleotides read TGCGCCAGCAGCCAAGGTATCTACACCTACGAGCAGTACTTC. Encoded protein: CASSQGIYTYEQYF. The rearrangement uses TRBV4-1 and TRBJ2-7; D gene unclear. V lost 1 base and J lost 2, with 9 bases in between. Germline CDR1 MGHRA, CDR2 YSYEKL. The CDR3 runs 14 residues.

This chain links TRBV12-5 with TRBJ1-3; no definite D call. V was clipped by 6 bases and J by 4 bases, with 25 bases between them. The CDR3 is 18 residues long. In germline, CDR1 is LGHNT, CDR2 FRNRAP. The CDR3 loop is CASGLLPGASVTGNTIYF. CDR3 coding DNA: TGTGCTAGTGGCCTTCTCCCTGGCGCCTCTGTAACAGGAAACACCATATATTTT.

The count of this clone is one. This chain joins TRBV27 and TRBJ2-3; 8 bases map to TRBD1. The CDR3 is 16 amino acids. Germline V gives CDR1 MNHEY, CDR2 SMNVEV (reference sequence). Losses at the gene ends were 3 bases for V and 2 bases for J; bases not matched to a gene: 7. The CDR3 DNA reads as TGTGCCAGCAGTTTCCAGGGGGCCGGGTCCACAGATACGCAGTATTTT. This translates into CASSFQGAGSTDTQYF.

The chain couples TRBV27 to TRBJ2-7; TRBD1 aligns across 9 bases. CDR1 is MNHEY and CDR2 is SMNVEV in the germline V gene (reference sequence). The V segment lost 3 bases and the J segment 2 bases; nucleotides outside the gene matches: 2. The CDR3 is 14 amino acids. Here the CDR3 DNA reads TGTGCCAGCAGTTTCGGGACAGGGACCTACGAGCAGTACTTC. It encodes CASSFGTGTYEQYF.

CDR3 nucleotides: TGCGCCAGCAGCCAAGACTTGACGTGGCTTTATTCACCCCTCCACTTT. The encoded protein is CASSQDLTWLYSPLHF. This chain uses TRBV4-1 with TRBJ1-6; no definite D call. Germline-derived CDR1 and CDR2 are MGHRA and YSYEKL. This CDR3 is built from 16 residues. V was clipped by 0 bases and J by 8 bases, with 14 bases between them.